The 24 T cell receptor beta chains reported below all come from one sample, sequenced in a study of tissue T cells after allogeneic stem cell transplantation. Clones were sequenced by immunoSEQ multiplex PCR, and TCRdb holds only the in-frame ones, with some missing. The sample holds some 45,000 clones, around 90% seen once. The sample was blood, taken before transplantation. These receptors were obtained from a woman aged 40 to 75 who later had graft-versus-host disease after an allogeneic stem cell transplant.

The chain couples TRBV5-4 to TRBJ2-1; TRBD2 agrees at 13 bases. The CDR3 contains 16 residues. Per germline, CDR1 SGHNT and CDR2 YYREEE (reference sequence). The junction had 3 bases not matched to a gene; V was cut back by 0 bases and J by 6 bases. DNA for the CDR3: TGTGCCAGCAGCTTGGAAGGGACTAGCGGGATCAATGAGCAGTTCTTC. The encoded protein is CASSLEGTSGINEQFF.

V usage is TRBV4-3 and J usage is TRBJ2-3, with 9 bases aligning to TRBD1. Germline V lookup: CDR1 LGHNA, CDR2 YSLEER. The trim removed 7 bases at V and 4 bases at J, leaving 9 bases unmatched. The CDR3 spans 15 residues. The CDR3 nucleotides read TGCGCCAGCAACGACCGGGACAGGGAATCAGATACGCAGTATTTT. It translates to CASNDRDRESDTQYF.

V gene TRBV19 combines with J gene TRBJ1-1; 7 nucleotides align to TRBD1. This CDR3 has 14 amino acids. Germline CDR1 and CDR2: LNHDA and SQIVND (reference sequence). Trimming at V came to 3 bases and at J to 9 bases, leaving 10 bases not matched to a gene. CDR3 amino acids: CASSMQGVNTKAFF. The CDR3 bases are TGTGCCAGTAGTATGCAGGGGGTTAATACTAAAGCTTTCTTT. The whole variable domain, filled in from reference TRBV19 and TRBJ1-1, reads DGGITQSPKYLFRKEGQNVTLSCEQNLNHDAMYWYRQDPGQGLRLIYYSQIVNDFQKGDIAEGYSVSREKKESFPLTVTSAQKNPTAFYLCASSMQGVNTKAFFGQGTRLTVV.

The rearrangement uses TRBV19 and TRBJ2-3; TRBD2 agrees at 7 bases. Looked up from germline, CDR1 is LNHDA and CDR2 is SQIVND (reference sequence). The CDR3 length is 16 residues. V shed 3 bases, J shed 0 bases, and the junction held 6 bases outside the gene matches. CDR3 DNA: TGTGCCAGTAGTATTGTGCGGGAGAGGAGCACAGATACGCAGTATTTT. It specifies CASSIVRERSTDTQYF.

The chain has TRBV7-9 and TRBJ2-6; tentatively, D is TRBD1 (5 bases). With 1 base removed from V and 2 bases from J, the gap between germline ends came to 6 bases. The CDR3 length is 15 residues. Germline V lookup: CDR1 SEHNR, CDR2 FQNEAQ (reference sequence). The CDR3 loop reads CASSLGTTGANVLTF. The CDR3 DNA sequence: TGTGCCAGCAGCTTAGGGACAACTGGGGCCAACGTCCTGACTTTC.

Details on this clone: An end of the junction differs from the germline gene, which may be a read error. The chain links TRBV10-3 to TRBJ1-4, with 7 bases fitting TRBD1. Germline CDR1 is ENHRY and CDR2 is SYGVKD. This CDR3 is 15 amino acids long. The CDR3 sequence is CAISESGQRNENLFF. The CDR3 DNA is TGTGCCATCAGTGAGTCGGGACAGCGGAATGAAAACCTGTTTTTT.

The chain links TRBV7-2 to TRBJ2-5, with 10 bases aligning to TRBD2. This CDR3 comprises 14 residues. Germline CDR1 is SGHTA and CDR2 is FQGNSA. V lost 5 bases and J lost 4; bases outside the gene matches: 4. The CDR3 is CASSASGRGETQYF. Here the CDR3 DNA reads TGTGCCAGCAGCGCGAGCGGGAGGGGAGAGACCCAGTACTTC.

V and J are TRBV24-1 and TRBJ1-2; TRBD1 might be the D (6 bases). V lost 3 bases, J lost 4 bases, and 14 bases lay in between. This CDR3 comprises 15 residues. Germline values: CDR1 KGHDR, CDR2 SFDVKD. The CDR3 coding sequence is TGTGCCACCAGTGATATGACAGGTACGGGCTATGGCTACACCTTC. Its protein product is CATSDMTGTGYGYTF.

The rearrangement uses TRBV3-1 (or the pseudogene TRBV3-2) and TRBJ2-2; D remains ambiguous. V lost 0 bases, J lost 0 bases, and 8 bases lay in between. This CDR3 has 16 residues. The germline V gene has CDR1 LGHDT and CDR2 YNNKEL (reference sequence). Here the CDR3 DNA reads TGTGCCAGCAGCCAAGAAGCGAGGACGAACACCGGGGAGCTGTTTTTT. Its translation is CASSQEARTNTGELFF.

On this clone: One end of the junction varies from germline; a read error may be responsible. J is TRBJ1-1 and V is TRBV27; TRBD1 matches 10 bases. CDR1 is MNHEY, CDR2 SMNVEV, per germline (reference sequence). This CDR3 is 15 amino acids long. The CDR3 loop is CASSSGTGVNTEAFF. The CDR3 DNA reads as TGTGCCAGCAGTTCCGGGACAGGGGTGAATACTGAAGCTTTCTTT.

This sequence joins TRBV3-1 (or the pseudogene TRBV3-2) and TRBJ2-1; 12 bases line up with TRBD2. This CDR3 has 19 amino acids. The V and J ends lost 4 bases and 7 bases, in that order; junction bases with no gene match: 17. CDR1 and CDR2 from the germline V gene are LGHDT and YNNKEL (reference sequence). CDR3 nucleotide sequence: TGTGCCAGCAGCCCGTCCTTTCAGGGGGCTAGCGGGAGGGCGAATGAGCAGTTCTTC. This encodes CASSPSFQGASGRANEQFF.

The rearrangement links TRBV6-5 to TRBJ2-7; D might be TRBD1 or TRBD2, each matching 5 bases. CDR1 is MNHEY and CDR2 is SVGAGI in the germline V gene. This CDR3 is 14 amino acids long. Trimming left V 2 bases short and J 2 bases short, with 10 bases between. The CDR3 here is CASSYRGRTYEQYF. The CDR3 nucleotides are TGTGCCAGCAGTTACCGGGGCCGCACCTACGAGCAGTACTTC.

This chain joins TRBV11-2 and TRBJ2-7; D unclear. With 3 bases removed from V and 7 bases from J, the gap between germline ends came to 10 bases. The CDR3 is made up of 12 amino acids. Germline-derived CDR1 and CDR2 are SGHAT and FQNNGV. The CDR3 sequence is CASSFRPEEQYF. As DNA, the CDR3 is TGTGCCAGCAGCTTTAGGCCCGAGGAGCAGTACTTC.

This clone was seen just once. CDR3 nucleotide sequence: TGTGCCACCCTAACGGCAAACACTGAAGCTTTCTTT. Encoded protein: CATLTANTEAFF. This chain connects TRBV6-6 to TRBJ1-1; D is unclear. Germline V lookup: CDR1 MNHNY, CDR2 SVGAGI (reference sequence). The V end lost 10 bases, the J end lost 2 bases, and 11 bases lay between the germline ends. The CDR3 is made up of 12 amino acids.

The rearrangement links TRBV5-1 to TRBJ2-2; the match to TRBD1 covers 8 bases. From germline, CDR1 is SGHRS and CDR2 YFSETQ. This CDR3 is built from 14 residues. With V trimmed by 4 bases and J by 6 bases, 5 bases remained unmatched. The CDR3 protein is CASSTRTGPGELFF. The DNA of the CDR3 is TGCGCCAGCAGCACAAGGACAGGGCCCGGGGAGCTGTTTTTT.

The chain joins TRBV5-1 to TRBJ2-3, with a tentative D call TRBD2 (6 bases). Germline lookup yields CDR1 SGHRS and CDR2 YFSETQ. Trimming took 0 bases from V and 0 from J, leaving 8 bases between them. The CDR3 totals 15 residues. The CDR3 is CASSLGSGSTDTQYF. The CDR3 DNA follows: TGCGCCAGCAGCTTGGGGAGCGGGAGCACAGATACGCAGTATTTT.

The genes are TRBV16 and TRBJ1-4, with D tentatively TRBD1 (6 bases). This CDR3 has 13 amino acids. Looked up from germline, CDR1 is KGHSY and CDR2 is FQNENV. V dropped 5 bases and J dropped 5 bases, with 9 bases sitting between them. The CDR3 DNA is TGTGCCAGCAGCGGGGGCCTAAATGAAAAACTGTTTTTT. Translating it yields CASSGGLNEKLFF.

The chain has TRBV29-1 and TRBJ1-1; D may be TRBD1 (5 bases). The CDR3 has 17 residues. Looked up from germline, CDR1 is SQVTM and CDR2 is ANQGSEA. V gave up 4 bases and J gave up 0 bases, with 21 bases separating them. CDR3 residues: CSVVGGRSIPLNTEAFF. The CDR3 DNA reads TGCAGCGTTGTGGGGGGACGGAGCATACCCCTGAACACTGAAGCTTTCTTT.

This clone has more than one count but fewer than ten. V usage is TRBV5-4 and J usage is TRBJ1-2; TRBD1 matches at 7 bases. V lost 0 bases, J lost 6 bases, and 2 bases stayed unmatched. The CDR3 runs to 13 residues. Germline V gives CDR1 SGHNT, CDR2 YYREEE (reference sequence). CDR3 sequence: CASSLAGGDGYTF. The CDR3 DNA reads TGTGCCAGCAGCTTGGCAGGGGGGGATGGCTACACCTTC.

This chain uses TRBV5-1 with TRBJ2-7; TRBD2 matches 7 bases. Germline V CDR1 and CDR2: SGHRS, YFSETQ. With 2 bases clipped from V and 0 bases from J, the junction kept 5 bases outside the gene matches. This CDR3 has 15 residues. The CDR3 spells CASSFGTTDSYEQYF. CDR3 DNA sequence: TGCGCCAGCAGCTTCGGGACTACAGACTCCTACGAGCAGTACTTC.

The chain employs TRBV27 and TRBJ1-5; perhaps TRBD1 as D (6 bases). The V end was cut by 4 bases, the J end by 4 bases, with 11 bases between. Germline-derived CDR1 and CDR2 are MNHEY and SMNVEV (reference sequence). The CDR3 loop spans 14 amino acids. The CDR3 nucleotides read TGTGCCAGCAGTTCCGAAACAGGGAATCAGCCCCAGCATTTT. This translates into CASSSETGNQPQHF.

The chain combines TRBV19 with TRBJ2-3, with 10 bases fitting TRBD2. The CDR3 totals 17 residues. CDR1 LNHDA and CDR2 SQIVND come from the germline V gene (reference sequence). V was pared by 7 bases and J by 5 bases, with 15 bases of the junction left unmatched. CDR3 sequence reads: CASKPALEAGGKDTQYF. In nucleotides, the CDR3 is TGTGCCAGTAAACCCGCCCTGGAAGCGGGAGGGAAAGATACGCAGTATTTT.

This clone was picked up a small number of times. This sequence joins TRBV29-1 and TRBJ1-1; D might be TRBD1 (5 bases). The V end lost 7 bases, the J end lost 1 base, and 10 bases lay between the germline ends. Germline CDR1 SQVTM, CDR2 ANQGSEA. This CDR3 has 12 residues. CDR3: CSGGGSNTEAFF. CDR3 coding DNA: TGCAGCGGCGGGGGGTCGAACACTGAAGCTTTCTTT.

V and J are TRBV6-1 and TRBJ2-2; a weak D match, TRBD1 (5 bases). Trimming pared 1 base from V and 6 bases from J, leaving 15 bases between. The CDR3 runs 16 residues. Germline CDR1 MNHNS, CDR2 SASEGT. The CDR3 loop reads CASSEVLGQRSGELFF. In DNA form, the CDR3 reads TGTGCCAGCAGTGAAGTCTTGGGGCAGCGATCCGGGGAGCTGTTTTTT.